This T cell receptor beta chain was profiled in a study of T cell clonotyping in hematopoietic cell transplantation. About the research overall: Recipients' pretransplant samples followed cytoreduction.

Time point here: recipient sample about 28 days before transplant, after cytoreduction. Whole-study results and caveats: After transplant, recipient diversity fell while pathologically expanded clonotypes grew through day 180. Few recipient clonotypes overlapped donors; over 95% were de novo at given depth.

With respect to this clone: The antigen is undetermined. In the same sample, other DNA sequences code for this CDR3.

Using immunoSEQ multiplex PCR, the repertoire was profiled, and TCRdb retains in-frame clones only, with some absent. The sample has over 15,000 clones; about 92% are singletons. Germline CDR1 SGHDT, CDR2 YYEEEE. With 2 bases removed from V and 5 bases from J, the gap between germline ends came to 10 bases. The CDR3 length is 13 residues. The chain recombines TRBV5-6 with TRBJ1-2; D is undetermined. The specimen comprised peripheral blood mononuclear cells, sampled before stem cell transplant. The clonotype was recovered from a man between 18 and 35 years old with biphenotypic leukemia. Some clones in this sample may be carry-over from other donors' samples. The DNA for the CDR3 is TGTGCCAGCAGCTTCGGGCGATCTTATGGCTACACCTTC. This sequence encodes CASSFGRSYGYTF.